This entry is about one TCR beta chain. Its antigen is unknown. One base away there is no much larger clone; base qualities are not given. High-throughput TCR beta sequencing profiled peripheral blood CD8+ and CD4+ T cells from healthy donors, Susac syndrome patients and multiple sclerosis patients. The multiple sclerosis controls were treatment-naive patients whose relapsing-remitting disease, either stable or active, fulfilled the revised McDonald criteria. Bulk CD8+ and CD4+ T cells were purified magnetically by negative isolation, whereas CD8+ TEMRA cells were enriched by FACS. Blood was collected in EDTA tubes and processed within 24 hours, with PBMCs isolated through density gradient centrifugation. PBMCs destined for TCR sequencing were cryopreserved in liquid nitrogen and later thawed in a 37 °C water bath. The sorted or isolated CD4+, CD8+ and CD8+ TEMRA cells had a purity of 90% or higher.

The sample is drawn from a study of CD8 T cells in Susac syndrome (dated by TCRdb to about 2019). For the study in its entirety: The study used repertoire sequencing to test whether antigen drove CD8+ T cell activation and differentiation in Susac syndrome. Clonality of the CD8+ T cell repertoire was compared between eleven to twelve healthy donors, approximately 14 Susac syndrome patients and 15 multiple sclerosis patients. The full study reports these points: The study acknowledged that relatively few individuals were included in the TCR sequencing and HLA analysis.

From the cysteine up to the phenylalanine, the CDR3 has a length of 16 residues. Here the CDR3 DNA is all that survives: 48 bases in frame from base 1. Via the germline V gene, CDR1 is SGHAT and CDR2 FQNNGV. The germline V and J ends show losses of 1 base and 5 bases respectively, and no gene match explains 8 bases of the junction. RNA was extracted using the RNeasy kit, and roughly 0.5 to 1 microgram was reverse transcribed with random hexamers. TCR beta CDR3 regions were amplified with the immunoSEQ multiplex PCR assay covering 54 Vbeta and 13 Jbeta segments. To correct PCR amplification bias, a synthetic template baseline was used for both primer optimization and computational correction. Under the source paper's analysis protocol: Reads were annotated to V, D and J genes according to IMGT and were analyzed with immunoSEQ Analyzer, with only productive sequences retained. To calculate clonality, Shannon entropy was normalized by log2 of the number of productive unique sequences and then subtracted from one. For each patient and control, public and private clones were evaluated among the 100 most prevalent clones. Clones were defined as Susac-specific if absent from the healthy and MS cohorts, from 1052 published viral clones and from other ImmuneACCESS disease sequences. TCRdb redid the processing of the public reads, applying fastp at Q25 and MiXCR, and retained in-frame beta chains. For every CDR3 protein sequence, its rows merge into one entry that carries the most common genes and DNA. The V and J calls shown here were made by TCRdb, not taken from the authors' results. The sample profile shows about 280,000 distinct CDR3 sequences; roughly 84% of them were found once. About 0.11% of the sample is held by the ten biggest clonotypes.

What was sequenced was CD8+ T cells from PBMCs. The rearranged chain carries TRBV11-2 and TRBJ1-1; TRBD1 agrees with 9 junctional bases. The receptor comes from a human donor with multiple sclerosis. For the CDR3, the sequence is CASSLGTGAGETEAFF. DNA sequence: TGTGCCAGCAGCTTAGGGACAGGGGCGGGGGAGACTGAAGCTTTCTTT.